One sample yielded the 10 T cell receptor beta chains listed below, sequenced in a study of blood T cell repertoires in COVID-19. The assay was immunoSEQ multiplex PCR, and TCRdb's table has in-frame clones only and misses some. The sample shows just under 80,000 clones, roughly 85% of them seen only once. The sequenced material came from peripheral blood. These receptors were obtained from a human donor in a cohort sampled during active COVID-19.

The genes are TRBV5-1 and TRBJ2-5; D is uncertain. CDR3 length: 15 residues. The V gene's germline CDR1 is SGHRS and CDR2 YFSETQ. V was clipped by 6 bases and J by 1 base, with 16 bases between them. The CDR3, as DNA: TGCGCCAGCAACCTTGGCGCAGGCCTCCAAGAGACCCAGTACTTC. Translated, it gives CASNLGAGLQETQYF.

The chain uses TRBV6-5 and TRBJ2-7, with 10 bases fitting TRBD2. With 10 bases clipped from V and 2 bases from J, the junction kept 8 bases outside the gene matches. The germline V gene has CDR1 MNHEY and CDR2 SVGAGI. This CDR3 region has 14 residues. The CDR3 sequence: CANPGLARTYEQYF. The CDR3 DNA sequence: TGTGCCAACCCGGGACTAGCGAGGACCTACGAGCAGTACTTC.

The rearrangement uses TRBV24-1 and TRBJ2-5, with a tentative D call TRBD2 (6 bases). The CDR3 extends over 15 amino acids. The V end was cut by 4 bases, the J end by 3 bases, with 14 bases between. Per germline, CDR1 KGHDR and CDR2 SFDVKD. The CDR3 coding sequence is TGTGCCACCAGTGAAGGAGGGACGGCTAAAGAGACCCAGTACTTC. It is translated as CATSEGGTAKETQYF.

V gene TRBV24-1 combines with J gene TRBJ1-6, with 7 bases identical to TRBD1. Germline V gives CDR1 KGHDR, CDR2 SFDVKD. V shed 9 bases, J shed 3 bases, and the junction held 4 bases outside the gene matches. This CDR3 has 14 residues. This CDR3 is CATGGQNYNSPLHF. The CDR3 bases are TGTGCCACCGGGGGACAGAACTATAATTCACCCCTCCACTTT.

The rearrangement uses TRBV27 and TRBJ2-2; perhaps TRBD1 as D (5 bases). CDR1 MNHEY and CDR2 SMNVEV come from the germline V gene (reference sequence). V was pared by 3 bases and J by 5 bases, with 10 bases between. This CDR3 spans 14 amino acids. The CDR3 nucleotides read TGTGCCAGCAGTTTTACGCGGACAACCGGGGAGCTGTTTTTT. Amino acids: CASSFTRTTGELFF.

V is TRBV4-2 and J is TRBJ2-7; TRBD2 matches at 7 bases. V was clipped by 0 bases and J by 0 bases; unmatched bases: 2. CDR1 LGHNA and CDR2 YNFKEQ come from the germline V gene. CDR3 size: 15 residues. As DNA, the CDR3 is TGTGCCAGCAGCCAAGATCTAGCGGTCTCCTACGAGCAGTACTTC. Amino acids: CASSQDLAVSYEQYF.

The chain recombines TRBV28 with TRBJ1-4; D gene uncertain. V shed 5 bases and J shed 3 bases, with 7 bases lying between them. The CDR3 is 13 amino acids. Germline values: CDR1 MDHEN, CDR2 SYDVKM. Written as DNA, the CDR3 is TGTGCCAGCAGTCTAACGGCTAATGAAAAACTGTTTTTT. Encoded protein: CASSLTANEKLFF.

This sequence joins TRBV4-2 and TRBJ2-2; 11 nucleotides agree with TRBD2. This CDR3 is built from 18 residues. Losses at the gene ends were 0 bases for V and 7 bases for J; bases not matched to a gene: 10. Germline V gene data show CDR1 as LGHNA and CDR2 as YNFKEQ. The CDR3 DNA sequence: TGTGCCAGCAGCCAAGATATACTAGCGGGAGATGCGGGCGGGGAGCTGTTTTTT. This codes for CASSQDILAGDAGGELFF.

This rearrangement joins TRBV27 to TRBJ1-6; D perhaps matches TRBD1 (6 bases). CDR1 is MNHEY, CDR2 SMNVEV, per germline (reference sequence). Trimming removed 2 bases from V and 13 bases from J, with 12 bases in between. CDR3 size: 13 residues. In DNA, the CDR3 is TGTGCCAGCAGTTTACGGGACACAAGCCCCCTCCACTTT. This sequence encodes CASSLRDTSPLHF.

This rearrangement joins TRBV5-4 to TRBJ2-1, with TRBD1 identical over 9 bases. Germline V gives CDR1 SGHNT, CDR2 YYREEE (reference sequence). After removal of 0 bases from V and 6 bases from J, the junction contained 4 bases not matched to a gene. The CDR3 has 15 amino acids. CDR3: CASSLDRGRVNEQFF. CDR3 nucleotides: TGTGCCAGCAGCTTGGACAGGGGGCGCGTCAATGAGCAGTTCTTC.